Listed below are T cell receptor beta chains from one sample, sequenced in a study of cytotoxic CD8 clonotypes in ibrutinib-treated CLL. Here immunoSEQ multiplex PCR was the method, and the copy in TCRdb shows in-frame clones only, minus some. The sample has roughly 110,000 clones, under 70% seen once. Sequenced here: PBMCs, sampled after 24 months of ibrutinib treatment. The receptors originated from a human donor with chronic lymphocytic leukemia. Both conserved end residues are part of each CDR3. Each record gives: clone size, D gene, J gene, V gene, CDR3 protein, CDR3 DNA. A D gene is named only where the DNA matches it firmly. Clone size appears in some rows only: once, few, many, or a class for an expanded clone.

clone_size: NA; d_call: NA; j_call: TRBJ2-3; v_call: TRBV6-5; cdr3_aa: CASSRTSTDTQYF; cdr3_nt: TGTGCCAGCAGCCGTACTAGCACAGATACGCAGTATTTT
clone_size: NA; d_call: NA; j_call: TRBJ1-1; v_call: TRBV5-1; cdr3_aa: CASSLMGTSNTEAFF; cdr3_nt: TGCGCCAGCAGCTTAATGGGCACTTCGAACACTGAAGCTTTCTTT
clone_size: NA; d_call: TRBD1; j_call: TRBJ1-2; v_call: TRBV5-4; cdr3_aa: CASSPGQEAYGYTF; cdr3_nt: TGTGCCAGCAGCCCCGGACAGGAAGCCTATGGCTACACCTTC
clone_size: NA; d_call: NA; j_call: TRBJ1-4; v_call: TRBV5-1; cdr3_aa: CASSFRWEGGEKLFF; cdr3_nt: TGCGCCAGCAGCTTCAGGTGGGAAGGCGGTGAAAAACTGTTTTTT
clone_size: NA; d_call: NA; j_call: TRBJ1-4; v_call: TRBV7-9; cdr3_aa: CASSLNIDNEKLFF; cdr3_nt: TGTGCCAGCAGCTTAAACATAGACAATGAAAAACTGTTTTTT
clone_size: NA; d_call: NA; j_call: TRBJ1-2; v_call: TRBV7-2; cdr3_aa: CASSLDIYGYTF; cdr3_nt: TGTGCCAGCAGCTTGGACATCTATGGCTACACCTTC
clone_size: NA; d_call: TRBD1; j_call: TRBJ1-1; v_call: TRBV6-5; cdr3_aa: CASSYRGLGNTEAFF; cdr3_nt: TGTGCCAGCAGTTACAGGGGGCTAGGGAACACTGAAGCTTTCTTT
clone_size: once; d_call: NA; j_call: TRBJ1-2; v_call: TRBV29-1; cdr3_aa: CSVVTLNYGYTF; cdr3_nt: TGCAGCGTTGTGACCCTCAACTATGGCTACACCTTC
clone_size: NA; d_call: NA; j_call: TRBJ1-4; v_call: TRBV7-2; cdr3_aa: CASSRDGAGEKLFF; cdr3_nt: TGTGCCAGCAGCCGGGATGGCGCCGGAGAAAAACTGTTTTTT
clone_size: NA; d_call: NA; j_call: TRBJ1-1; v_call: TRBV6-1; cdr3_aa: CASSVQGGDTEAFF; cdr3_nt: TGTGCCAGCAGTGTGCAGGGTGGGGACACTGAAGCTTTCTTT